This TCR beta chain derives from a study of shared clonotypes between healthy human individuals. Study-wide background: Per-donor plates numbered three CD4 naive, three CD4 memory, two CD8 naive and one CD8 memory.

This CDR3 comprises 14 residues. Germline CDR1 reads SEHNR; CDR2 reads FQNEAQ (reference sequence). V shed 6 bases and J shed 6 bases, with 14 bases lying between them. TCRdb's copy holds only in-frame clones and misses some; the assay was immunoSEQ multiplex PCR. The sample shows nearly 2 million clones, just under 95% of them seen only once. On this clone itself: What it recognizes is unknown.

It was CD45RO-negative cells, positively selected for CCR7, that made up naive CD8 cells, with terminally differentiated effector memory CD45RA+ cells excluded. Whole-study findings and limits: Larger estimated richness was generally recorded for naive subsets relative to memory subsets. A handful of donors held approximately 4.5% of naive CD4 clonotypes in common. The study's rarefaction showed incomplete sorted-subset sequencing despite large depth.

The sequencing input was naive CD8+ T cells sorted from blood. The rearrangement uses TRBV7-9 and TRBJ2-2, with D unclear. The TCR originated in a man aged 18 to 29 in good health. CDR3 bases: TGTGCCAGCAGTCCTCGACTCCTCCCCGGGGAGCTGTTTTTT. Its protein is CASSPRLLPGELFF.